This T cell receptor (beta chain) was found in a study of T cells in tuberculosis. About the study: A South African cohort included IGRA-negative adolescents, latently infected IGRA-positive adolescents and adults with active tuberculosis. General observations from the study: The TCR-beta difference was not significant; alpha differences partly reflected length.

V was pared by 4 bases and J by 6 bases, with 15 bases between. Germline CDR1 is SQVTM and CDR2 is ANQGSEA. CDR3 size: 13 residues. A word on this clone: Its target is not known.

Latent tuberculosis screening used tuberculin skin test and IGRA at entry. Sequencing used immunoSEQ multiplex PCR; TCRdb keeps in-frame clones, though not all of them. The sample includes tens of thousands of clones, roughly 96% seen only once; the top ten take approximately 2.5%. The sequencing sample was made of PBMCs. This chain joins TRBV29-1 and TRBJ1-2; D is possibly TRBD1 (5 bases). The TCR comes from a donor under 30 with latent tuberculosis or without tuberculosis infection. The CDR3 loop reads CSVGEGFVNGYTF. CDR3 DNA sequence: TGCAGCGTTGGGGAGGGGTTTGTTAATGGCTACACCTTC.